A selection of T cell receptor beta chains follows, all from one sample in a study of T cell changes during pregnancy in multiple sclerosis. The assay was immunoSEQ multiplex PCR, and TCRdb's table has in-frame clones only and misses some. Seen here are over 90,000 clones, about 90% observed once, and the top ten hold about 0.93%. The source material was peripheral blood, sampled after pregnancy. These receptors originate from a female donor with multiple sclerosis, enrolled in a pregnancy study. Each CDR3 is given with its conserved first and last residue. The order of the fields is D gene, V gene, J gene, clone size, CDR3 protein, CDR3 DNA. A D gene is named only where the DNA matches it firmly. Clone size is given for some rows only: seen once, a few or many times, or a class if the clone is expanded.

D gene: TRBD1; V gene: TRBV19; J gene: TRBJ2-7; clone size: -; CDR3 protein: CASSGLDRVSREQYF; CDR3 DNA: TGTGCCAGTAGCGGATTGGACAGGGTATCACGCGAGCAGTACTTC
D gene: TRBD1; V gene: TRBV7-8; J gene: TRBJ2-7; clone size: -; CDR3 protein: CASSLGDSGYEQYF; CDR3 DNA: TGTGCCAGCAGCTTGGGGGACAGCGGCTACGAGCAGTACTTC
D gene: -; V gene: TRBV5-1; J gene: TRBJ2-2; clone size: -; CDR3 protein: CASSTTGPTGELFF; CDR3 DNA: TGCGCCAGCAGCACGACAGGACCCACCGGGGAGCTGTTTTTT
D gene: -; V gene: TRBV25-1; J gene: TRBJ1-1; clone size: -; CDR3 protein: CASSEAVSLSAAFF; CDR3 DNA: TGTGCCAGCAGTGAGGCGGTCTCTCTAAGTGCAGCTTTCTTT
D gene: TRBD1; V gene: TRBV12-5; J gene: TRBJ2-1; clone size: -; CDR3 protein: CASAGQGSEQFF; CDR3 DNA: TGTGCTAGTGCTGGACAGGGGAGTGAGCAGTTCTTC
D gene: -; V gene: TRBV7-9; J gene: TRBJ2-7; clone size: -; CDR3 protein: CASRAETYEQYF; CDR3 DNA: TGTGCCAGCAGAGCTGAAACCTACGAGCAGTACTTC
D gene: -; V gene: TRBV7-2; J gene: TRBJ1-1; clone size: -; CDR3 protein: CASSLVGRGITEAFF; CDR3 DNA: TGTGCCAGCAGCTTAGTAGGGCGGGGGATCACTGAAGCTTTCTTT
D gene: TRBD2; V gene: TRBV7-2; J gene: TRBJ2-5; clone size: -; CDR3 protein: CASSLRGRGANQETQYF; CDR3 DNA: TGTGCCAGCAGCTTACGCGGGCGGGGGGCTAATCAAGAGACCCAGTACTTC
D gene: -; V gene: TRBV7-6; J gene: TRBJ1-5; clone size: once; CDR3 protein: CASSLAAGRKYSNQPQHF; CDR3 DNA: TGTGCCAGCAGCTTAGCGGCGGGCAGAAAATATAGCAATCAGCCCCAGCATTTT
D gene: -; V gene: TRBV6-1; J gene: TRBJ2-6; clone size: -; CDR3 protein: CASSARGSGANVLTF; CDR3 DNA: TGTGCCAGCAGTGCTAGGGGGTCTGGGGCCAACGTCCTGACTTTC
D gene: TRBD2; V gene: TRBV9; J gene: TRBJ2-6; clone size: -; CDR3 protein: CASSVEGRGVPSRTGANVLTF; CDR3 DNA: TGTGCCAGCAGCGTAGAAGGGAGGGGCGTCCCGTCGAGGACTGGGGCCAACGTCCTGACTTTC
D gene: TRBD1; V gene: TRBV30; J gene: TRBJ1-5; clone size: -; CDR3 protein: CAWSVQGQGVNQPQHF; CDR3 DNA: TGTGCCTGGAGTGTCCAGGGACAGGGCGTCAATCAGCCCCAGCATTTT
D gene: -; V gene: TRBV28; J gene: TRBJ2-7; clone size: -; CDR3 protein: CASSSREGEQYF; CDR3 DNA: TGTGCCAGCAGCTCTCGGGAAGGCGAGCAGTACTTC
D gene: -; V gene: TRBV7-6; J gene: TRBJ1-1; clone size: -; CDR3 protein: CASSLFPLTEAFF; CDR3 DNA: TGTGCCAGCAGCTTATTCCCCCTCACTGAAGCTTTCTTT
D gene: -; V gene: TRBV27; J gene: TRBJ1-3; clone size: -; CDR3 protein: CASSLDSRKDTIYF; CDR3 DNA: TGTGCCAGCAGTTTGGACAGCAGAAAGGACACCATATATTTT
D gene: TRBD1; V gene: TRBV2; J gene: TRBJ1-4; clone size: -; CDR3 protein: CASNPRGNEKLFF; CDR3 DNA: TGTGCCAGCAACCCCAGGGGGAATGAAAAACTGTTTTTT
D gene: TRBD2; V gene: TRBV2; J gene: TRBJ2-1; clone size: -; CDR3 protein: CASSVASGGVNEQFF; CDR3 DNA: TGTGCCAGCAGTGTCGCTAGCGGGGGGGTCAATGAGCAGTTCTTC
D gene: TRBD1; V gene: TRBV2; J gene: TRBJ1-2; clone size: -; CDR3 protein: CASSDRQGKDYGYTF; CDR3 DNA: TGTGCCAGCAGTGATAGACAGGGGAAAGACTATGGCTACACCTTC
D gene: TRBD2; V gene: TRBV9; J gene: TRBJ2-5; clone size: -; CDR3 protein: CASSVVSGGPQETQYF; CDR3 DNA: TGTGCCAGCAGCGTAGTAAGCGGGGGGCCCCAAGAGACCCAGTACTTC
D gene: -; V gene: TRBV27; J gene: TRBJ2-7; clone size: -; CDR3 protein: CASSLGQGFSYEQYF; CDR3 DNA: TGTGCCAGCAGTTTAGGGCAGGGATTCTCCTACGAGCAGTACTTC
D gene: -; V gene: TRBV9; J gene: TRBJ2-6; clone size: -; CDR3 protein: CASSVVPLSGANVLTF; CDR3 DNA: TGTGCCAGCAGCGTAGTCCCTCTCTCTGGGGCCAACGTCCTGACTTTC
D gene: -; V gene: TRBV5-4; J gene: TRBJ2-7; clone size: -; CDR3 protein: CASSLRGIRYEQYF; CDR3 DNA: TGTGCCAGCAGCCTAAGGGGTATTCGCTACGAGCAGTACTTC
D gene: -; V gene: TRBV4-1; J gene: TRBJ2-5; clone size: once; CDR3 protein: CASSQAGVKETQYF; CDR3 DNA: TGCGCCAGCAGCCAAGCGGGAGTAAAAGAGACCCAGTACTTC
D gene: TRBD1; V gene: TRBV6-1; J gene: TRBJ1-2; clone size: -; CDR3 protein: CASSERQGSNYGYTF; CDR3 DNA: TGTGCCAGCAGCGAACGACAGGGTTCTAACTATGGCTACACCTTC
D gene: TRBD2; V gene: TRBV5-4; J gene: TRBJ2-7; clone size: -; CDR3 protein: CASSSGLAGFTATYEQYF; CDR3 DNA: TGTGCCAGCAGCTCGGGACTAGCGGGGTTCACGGCCACATACGAGCAGTACTTC
D gene: TRBD1; V gene: TRBV9; J gene: TRBJ2-5; clone size: -; CDR3 protein: CASSEGDRYEETQYF; CDR3 DNA: TGTGCCAGCAGCGAGGGGGACAGATACGAAGAGACCCAGTACTTC
D gene: -; V gene: TRBV12-2; J gene: TRBJ2-3; clone size: -; CDR3 protein: CASRLRTGVSTDTQYF; CDR3 DNA: TGTGCAAGTCGCTTACGGACAGGAGTTAGCACAGATACGCAGTATTTT
D gene: -; V gene: TRBV30; J gene: TRBJ2-6; clone size: -; CDR3 protein: CAWRPTGANVLTF; CDR3 DNA: TGTGCCTGGAGGCCAACAGGGGCCAACGTCCTGACTTTC
D gene: -; V gene: TRBV30; J gene: TRBJ1-3; clone size: -; CDR3 protein: CAWSALLQGSGNTIYF; CDR3 DNA: TGTGCCTGGAGTGCCTTACTCCAGGGATCTGGAAACACCATATATTTT
D gene: -; V gene: TRBV28; J gene: TRBJ1-5; clone size: -; CDR3 protein: CASSFPGHVQPQHF; CDR3 DNA: TGTGCCAGCAGTTTCCCGGGACATGTCCAGCCCCAGCATTTT
D gene: TRBD1; V gene: TRBV10-1; J gene: TRBJ1-1; clone size: -; CDR3 protein: CASSDRYRGRNEAFF; CDR3 DNA: TGCGCCAGCAGTGATAGATACAGGGGGCGTAATGAAGCTTTCTTT
D gene: -; V gene: TRBV18; J gene: TRBJ1-1; clone size: -; CDR3 protein: CASSPGVGGVTEAFF; CDR3 DNA: TGTGCCAGCTCACCTGGGGTGGGCGGGGTCACTGAAGCTTTCTTT
D gene: -; V gene: TRBV7-2; J gene: TRBJ1-1; clone size: -; CDR3 protein: CASSLRGNEAFF; CDR3 DNA: TGTGCCAGCAGCTTAAGGGGTAATGAAGCTTTCTTT
D gene: -; V gene: TRBV7-9; J gene: TRBJ1-4; clone size: -; CDR3 protein: CASSPVGVDEKLFF; CDR3 DNA: TGTGCCAGCAGCCCGGTAGGAGTCGATGAAAAACTGTTTTTT
D gene: -; V gene: TRBV29-1; J gene: TRBJ2-3; clone size: -; CDR3 protein: CSVETAGRITDTQYF; CDR3 DNA: TGCAGCGTTGAAACTGCGGGACGAATCACAGATACGCAGTATTTT
D gene: TRBD2; V gene: TRBV7-9; J gene: TRBJ2-1; clone size: -; CDR3 protein: CASSSSGLAGTPYNEQFF; CDR3 DNA: TGTGCCAGCAGCTCCTCGGGACTAGCGGGGACTCCCTACAATGAGCAGTTCTTC
D gene: -; V gene: TRBV7-9; J gene: TRBJ2-7; clone size: -; CDR3 protein: CASSQDEGASYEQYF; CDR3 DNA: TGTGCCAGCAGCCAAGATGAAGGGGCCTCCTACGAGCAGTACTTC
D gene: -; V gene: TRBV13; J gene: TRBJ2-7; clone size: -; CDR3 protein: CASSLFGTLGAYEQYF; CDR3 DNA: TGTGCCAGCAGCTTATTCGGTACCCTAGGGGCCTACGAGCAGTACTTC
D gene: TRBD2; V gene: TRBV7-9; J gene: TRBJ2-3; clone size: -; CDR3 protein: CATTSGGYYTDTQYF; CDR3 DNA: TGTGCCACAACTAGCGGGGGATACTACACAGATACGCAGTATTTT
D gene: -; V gene: TRBV2; J gene: TRBJ1-5; clone size: -; CDR3 protein: CASSESTGYQPQHF; CDR3 DNA: TGTGCCAGCAGTGAATCCACAGGGTATCAGCCCCAGCATTTT
D gene: -; V gene: TRBV14; J gene: TRBJ2-7; clone size: -; CDR3 protein: CASSQDKMAQYF; CDR3 DNA: TGTGCCAGCAGCCAAGATAAGATGGCGCAGTACTTC
D gene: -; V gene: TRBV2; J gene: TRBJ1-3; clone size: once; CDR3 protein: CASSYGGTAGNTIYF; CDR3 DNA: TGTGCCAGCAGTTACGGGGGGACCGCAGGAAACACCATATATTTT
D gene: TRBD1; V gene: TRBV7-9; J gene: TRBJ1-4; clone size: -; CDR3 protein: CASSLGTGQGEKLFF; CDR3 DNA: TGTGCCAGCAGCTTGGGGACAGGGCAAGGCGAAAAACTGTTTTTT
D gene: TRBD1; V gene: TRBV27; J gene: TRBJ1-2; clone size: -; CDR3 protein: CASAPRTGGGYGYTF; CDR3 DNA: TGTGCCAGCGCACCGCGGACAGGGGGAGGCTATGGCTACACCTTC
D gene: TRBD1; V gene: TRBV6-5; J gene: TRBJ2-7; clone size: -; CDR3 protein: CASSPARQGAYEQYF; CDR3 DNA: TGTGCCAGCAGCCCTGCTAGACAGGGGGCTTACGAGCAGTACTTC
D gene: TRBD1; V gene: TRBV7-2; J gene: TRBJ2-6; clone size: -; CDR3 protein: CASSSGQGEPGANVLTF; CDR3 DNA: TGTGCCAGCAGCTCTGGACAGGGGGAACCTGGGGCCAACGTCCTGACTTTC
D gene: TRBD2; V gene: TRBV10-3; J gene: TRBJ2-1; clone size: -; CDR3 protein: CAISNSGGGNEQFF; CDR3 DNA: TGTGCCATCAGTAATAGCGGGGGGGGCAATGAGCAGTTCTTC
D gene: -; V gene: TRBV4-2; J gene: TRBJ2-2; clone size: -; CDR3 protein: CASSQGGVTGELFF; CDR3 DNA: TGTGCCAGCAGCCAAGGGGGAGTCACCGGGGAGCTGTTTTTT
D gene: TRBD1; V gene: TRBV6-4; J gene: TRBJ2-1; clone size: few; CDR3 protein: CASSDGTGGNEQFF; CDR3 DNA: TGTGCCAGCAGTGACGGGACAGGGGGCAATGAGCAGTTCTTC
D gene: TRBD1; V gene: TRBV7-9; J gene: TRBJ2-7; clone size: -; CDR3 protein: CASSYPGQGSYEQYF; CDR3 DNA: TGTGCCAGCAGCTATCCGGGACAGGGAAGCTACGAGCAGTACTTC
D gene: -; V gene: TRBV30; J gene: TRBJ1-5; clone size: -; CDR3 protein: CAWKGSGYSNQPQHF; CDR3 DNA: TGTGCCTGGAAAGGGTCAGGGTATAGCAATCAGCCCCAGCATTTT
D gene: -; V gene: TRBV5-1; J gene: TRBJ1-3; clone size: once; CDR3 protein: CASSAYQGYQRNTIYF; CDR3 DNA: TGCGCCAGCAGCGCCTATCAGGGGTATCAGCGAAACACCATATATTTT
D gene: TRBD1; V gene: TRBV25-1; J gene: TRBJ2-5; clone size: -; CDR3 protein: CASSDQEGQGRLAQYF; CDR3 DNA: TGTGCCAGCAGTGATCAAGAGGGACAGGGGCGCTTGGCCCAGTACTTC
D gene: -; V gene: TRBV19; J gene: TRBJ1-2; clone size: -; CDR3 protein: CASLRGQGNGYTF; CDR3 DNA: TGTGCCAGTCTACGGGGCCAGGGGAATGGCTACACCTTC